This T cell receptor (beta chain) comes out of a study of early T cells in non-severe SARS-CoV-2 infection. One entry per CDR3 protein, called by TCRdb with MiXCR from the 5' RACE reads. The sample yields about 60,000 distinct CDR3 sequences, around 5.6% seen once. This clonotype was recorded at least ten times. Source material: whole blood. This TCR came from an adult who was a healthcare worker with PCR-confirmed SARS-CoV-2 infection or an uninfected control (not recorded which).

CDR3 loop: CASRNKTDPSYNEQFF. CDR3 coding DNA: TGTGCCAGCAGAAACAAGACGGATCCCTCCTACAATGAGCAGTTCTTC. This chain uses TRBV6-4 with TRBJ2-1; unclear D gene. The CDR3 covers 16 residues. CDR1 is MRHNA and CDR2 is SNTAGT in the germline V gene. Trimming took off 6 bases at V and 0 bases at J, with 15 bases between the two ends.